The 19 T cell receptor beta chains below were found in one sample sequenced in a study of blood T cell repertoires in COVID-19. Libraries were prepared by immunoSEQ multiplex PCR; TCRdb keeps only in-frame clonotypes and omits some of them. The table records 440,000 or so clones, 75% to 90% of them present only once. The specimen was peripheral blood. These receptors all come from a woman aged 40 to 55 with COVID-19, enrolled during active disease.

The chain recombines TRBV2 with TRBJ1-1; no clear D gene. The germline V and J ends were trimmed by 3 bases and 5 bases, with 16 bases remaining between them. The CDR3 is 15 amino acids. Germline CDR1 and CDR2: SNHLY and FYNNEI. The CDR3 DNA sequence: TGTGCCAGCAGTGAGGGCACTCCTCGAGGGACTGAAGCTTTCTTT. Protein sequence: CASSEGTPRGTEAFF. Variable domain in full (rest from reference TRBV2 and TRBJ1-1): EPEVTQTPSHQVTQMGQEVILRCVPISNHLYFYWYRQILGQKVEFLVSFYNNEISEKSEIFDDQFSVERPDGSNFTLKIRSTKLEDSAMYFCASSEGTPRGTEAFFGQGTRLTVV.

The chain combines TRBV4-3 with TRBJ2-1; tentative D call: TRBD2 (6 bases). Germline assignment: CDR1 LGHNA and CDR2 YSLEER. V was cut by 1 base and J by 5 bases, with 6 bases left in between. CDR3 size: 13 residues. This CDR3 is CASSQAGDNEQFF. The CDR3 coding sequence is TGCGCCAGCAGCCAAGCGGGGGACAATGAGCAGTTCTTC.

The chain couples TRBV4-1 to TRBJ2-1, with D possibly TRBD2 on 5 matching bases. V was clipped by 6 bases and J by 0 bases, with 15 bases between them. The CDR3 extends over 16 amino acids. CDR1 and CDR2 (germline): MGHRA, YSYEKL. As DNA, the CDR3 is TGCGCCAGCAGTCTAAGCGAAGCGGACTCCTACAATGAGCAGTTCTTC. It encodes CASSLSEADSYNEQFF.

This chain links TRBV19 with TRBJ1-5; a possible D gene is TRBD1 (5 bases). With 0 bases removed from V and 4 bases from J, the gap between germline ends came to 19 bases. The CDR3 consists of 18 residues. From germline, CDR1 is LNHDA and CDR2 SQIVND (reference sequence). The CDR3 reads CASSIERSRVGENQPQHF. The CDR3 DNA follows: TGTGCCAGTAGTATAGAAAGGTCCAGGGTGGGCGAGAATCAGCCCCAGCATTTT.

Ten or more counts support this clone. The chain recombines TRBV19 with TRBJ2-7, with D unclear. With 3 bases removed from V and 3 bases from J, the gap between germline ends came to 18 bases. CDR1 LNHDA and CDR2 SQIVND come from the germline V gene (reference sequence). This CDR3 is 16 amino acids long. The CDR3 region is CASSIPSTGLDYEQYF. The CDR3, as DNA: TGTGCCAGTAGTATCCCATCGACGGGTTTGGACTACGAGCAGTACTTC.

This sequence joins TRBV29-1 and TRBJ2-1; 12 bases agree with TRBD1. CDR1 and CDR2 (germline): SQVTM, ANQGSEA. This CDR3 region has 14 residues. V lost 6 bases, J lost 7 bases, and 7 bases stayed unmatched. The CDR3 loop is CSVWDRGRGNEQFF. CDR3 bases: TGCAGCGTCTGGGACAGGGGGCGCGGGAATGAGCAGTTCTTC.

The CDR3: CASSEALTGGYGYTF. The CDR3 nucleotides read TGTGCCAGCAGTGAGGCCCTGACAGGGGGCTATGGCTACACCTTC. This chain connects TRBV6-1 to TRBJ1-2, with TRBD1 matching 9 bases. The CDR3 is made up of 15 amino acids. Germline CDR1 is MNHNS and CDR2 is SASEGT. J lost 4 bases, V lost 3 bases, and 6 bases had no gene match.

This chain uses TRBV11-2 with TRBJ2-5, with TRBD1 identical over 8 bases. The CDR3 has 15 residues. Germline CDR1 reads SGHAT; CDR2 reads FQNNGV. The J segment lost 4 bases and the V segment lost 7 bases, leaving 11 bases of the junction unmatched. The CDR3 DNA reads as TGTGCCAGCACCCTAGCAGGGGGCCTGCTAGAGACCCAGTACTTC. Translated, it gives CASTLAGGLLETQYF.

This clone was recorded only once. V and J are TRBV11-2 and TRBJ2-3; TRBD2 aligns across 12 bases. The CDR3 contains 17 residues. V lost 1 base to trimming and J lost 1 base; unmatched junction nucleotides: 3. The V gene's germline CDR1 is SGHAT and CDR2 FQNNGV. The CDR3 reads CASSLGRLAGGTDTQYF. The CDR3 coding sequence is TGTGCCAGCAGCTTAGGCCGACTAGCGGGGGGCACAGATACGCAGTATTTT.

This chain connects TRBV18 to TRBJ1-1, with D tentatively TRBD1 (5 bases). V was cut by 1 base and J by 5 bases, with 23 bases left in between. The CDR3 runs 18 residues. Germline V gene sequence: CDR1 KGHSH, CDR2 LQKENI. This chain's CDR3 is CASSPLRHSQAPGTEAFF. The CDR3 coding sequence is TGTGCCAGCTCACCACTTCGACACTCCCAGGCACCAGGGACTGAAGCTTTCTTT.

The V gene is TRBV9, the J gene TRBJ1-1, with 10 positions matching TRBD1. From germline, CDR1 is SGDLS and CDR2 YYNGEE. This CDR3 region has 14 residues. V dropped 3 bases and J dropped 12; count of bases not matched to a gene: 11. The CDR3 sequence: CASSAFGTGEVTFF. CDR3 nucleotides: TGTGCCAGCAGCGCCTTCGGGACAGGGGAGGTAACTTTCTTT.

The chain carries TRBV4-3 and TRBJ1-2; TRBD1 might be the D (6 bases). V lost 7 bases, J lost 7 bases, and 16 bases lay in between. Germline assignment: CDR1 LGHNA and CDR2 YSLEER. This CDR3 is 13 amino acids long. CDR3 sequence: CASTKTGYRGYTF. CDR3 nucleotides: TGCGCCAGCACCAAAACAGGGTACCGTGGCTACACCTTC.

The chain is built from TRBV9 and TRBJ2-5; D not resolved. This CDR3 region has 12 residues. Trimming pared 3 bases from V and 1 base from J, leaving 4 bases between. Germline CDR1 is SGDLS and CDR2 is YYNGEE. This CDR3 reads CASSASQETQYF. The CDR3 bases are TGTGCCAGCAGCGCGTCCCAAGAGACCCAGTACTTC.

The chain links TRBV29-1 to TRBJ2-5; 9 bases match TRBD2. Trimming took 3 bases from V and 4 from J; bases not matched to a gene: 6. There are 14 residues in the CDR3. CDR1 and CDR2 from the germline V gene are SQVTM and ANQGSEA. The CDR3 sequence is CSVDRAGGPETQYF. The CDR3 bases are TGCAGCGTTGACAGGGCGGGGGGGCCAGAGACCCAGTACTTC.

This chain connects TRBV4-3 to TRBJ1-6, with a weak D call TRBD1 (6 bases). There are 19 residues in the CDR3. Trimming took 2 bases from V and 7 from J, leaving 24 bases between them. From germline, CDR1 is LGHNA and CDR2 YSLEER. This chain's CDR3 is CASSQNFAGATMGNSPLHF. CDR3 DNA sequence: TGCGCCAGCAGCCAAAATTTTGCGGGGGCCACCATGGGGAATTCACCCCTCCACTTT.

The rearrangement uses TRBV28 and TRBJ1-6, with TRBD1 matching 10 bases. The CDR3 runs to 16 residues. Germline CDR1 reads MDHEN; CDR2 reads SYDVKM. J lost 7 bases, V lost 5 bases, and 8 bases had no gene match. CDR3 in DNA: TGTGCCAGCAGTCCGGCTGAGACAGGGGGCAATTCACCCCTCCACTTT. Encoded protein: CASSPAETGGNSPLHF.

This chain joins TRBV5-6 and TRBJ2-7; the D is unclear. This CDR3 is 13 amino acids long. Trimming stripped 1 base from V and 7 bases from J, with 12 bases between. Germline V CDR1 and CDR2: SGHDT, YYEEEE. CDR3 region: CASSLIRFEEQYF. CDR3 DNA sequence: TGTGCCAGCAGCTTGATACGGTTTGAGGAGCAGTACTTC.

In its sample, this clone was seen once. Written as DNA, the CDR3 is TGTGCCAGCAGTGGGGGGTTCGAGGCCGAGCAGTACTTC. Amino acids: CASSGGFEAEQYF. This chain links TRBV27 with TRBJ2-7; TRBD2 might be the D (6 bases). CDR3 length equals 13 residues. Germline values: CDR1 MNHEY, CDR2 SMNVEV (reference sequence). The V end lost 5 bases, the J end lost 6 bases, and 14 bases lay between the germline ends.

The chain couples TRBV2 to TRBJ1-2, with 8 nucleotides matching TRBD1. The CDR3 totals 13 residues. The V gene's germline CDR1 is SNHLY and CDR2 FYNNEI. The V segment lost 5 bases and the J segment 8 bases; nucleotides outside the gene matches: 7. The CDR3 sequence: CASSRTGSGGYTF. CDR3 in DNA: TGTGCCAGCAGTCGGACAGGGTCGGGAGGCTACACCTTC.